Listed here are 5 T cell receptor beta chains from one sample, sequenced in a study of prognosis after radiotherapy for stage I lung cancer (TCRdb year 2021). Sequencing instrument: Illumina HiSeq 3000. Two rounds of multiplex PCR were used to amplify the TCR beta CDR3 region from genomic DNA. The first PCR round used primers specific to each TRBV and TRBJ gene, with sequences filed in Chinese patent CN105087789A. TCRdb's own reprocessing of the public reads used fastp at Q25 and MiXCR and kept productive beta chains. All rows with the same CDR3 protein become a single entry with the most common DNA and genes. In this sample the table shows some 56,000 distinct CDR3 sequences, 26% of which occur a single time. Of the sample, about 7.5% is held by the ten largest clones. Sequencing was performed on PBMCs, taken before or after stereotactic body radiation therapy (not recorded which). Receptors were obtained from a donor over 45 with non-small cell lung cancer.

This clonotype was detected ten times or more. The CDR3 sequence: CASIRQFNQPQHF. CDR3 nucleotide sequence: TGTGCCAGCATAAGGCAGTTCAATCAGCCCCAGCATTTT. V usage is TRBV28 and J usage is TRBJ1-5; no definite D call. Germline V gene data show CDR1 as MDHEN and CDR2 as SYDVKM. Trimming left V 7 bases short and J 3 bases short, with 10 bases between. The CDR3 totals 13 residues.

This clonotype was seen at least ten times. This chain joins TRBV5-4 and TRBJ1-4; D is unresolved. V gave up 3 bases and J gave up 0 bases, with 12 bases separating them. CDR3 length equals 16 residues. Germline V lookup: CDR1 SGHNT, CDR2 YYREEE (reference sequence). The CDR3 sequence is CASSSAEEATNEKLFF. CDR3 coding DNA: TGTGCCAGCAGCTCAGCAGAAGAAGCAACTAATGAAAAACTGTTTTTT.

Notes on this clonotype: A much larger clone differs by one base, so this may be a read error. The CDR3 DNA is TGTGCCAGCAGCTTTAGCGGGGGAACTATCACAGATACGCAGTATTTT. Translating it yields CASSFSGGTITDTQYF. This chain links TRBV7-3 with TRBJ2-3; TRBD2 agrees at 9 bases. This CDR3 has 16 amino acids. Germline V gives CDR1 SGHTA, CDR2 FQGTGA. The V and J ends lost 3 bases and 2 bases, in that order; junction bases with no gene match: 6. Variable domain in full (rest from reference TRBV7-3 and TRBJ2-3): GAGVSQTPSNKVTEKGKYVELRCDPISGHTALYWYRQSLGQGPEFLIYFQGTGAADDSGLPNDRFFAVRPEGSVSTLKIQRTERGDSAVYLCASSFSGGTITDTQYFGPGTRLTVL.

This clonotype was seen repeatedly, ten times or more. J is TRBJ1-3 and V is TRBV19; maybe TRBD1 (5 bases). From germline, CDR1 is LNHDA and CDR2 SQIVND (reference sequence). The CDR3 spans 16 residues. The germline V and J ends were trimmed by 6 bases and 0 bases, with 15 bases remaining between them. The CDR3 loop is CASSPADSYSGNTIYF. CDR3 coding DNA: TGTGCCAGTAGCCCAGCCGACAGTTACTCTGGAAACACCATATATTTT.

This clonotype was observed many times. The V and J genes are TRBV5-1 and TRBJ1-2; weak D call: TRBD1 (5 bases). CDR1 and CDR2 from the germline V gene are SGHRS and YFSETQ. Trimming shortened V by 1 base and J by 3 bases, and 10 bases separated the two germline ends. This CDR3 region has 14 residues. The CDR3 reads CASSLQGEDYGYTF. CDR3 in DNA: TGCGCCAGCAGCTTGCAGGGCGAAGACTATGGCTACACCTTC.